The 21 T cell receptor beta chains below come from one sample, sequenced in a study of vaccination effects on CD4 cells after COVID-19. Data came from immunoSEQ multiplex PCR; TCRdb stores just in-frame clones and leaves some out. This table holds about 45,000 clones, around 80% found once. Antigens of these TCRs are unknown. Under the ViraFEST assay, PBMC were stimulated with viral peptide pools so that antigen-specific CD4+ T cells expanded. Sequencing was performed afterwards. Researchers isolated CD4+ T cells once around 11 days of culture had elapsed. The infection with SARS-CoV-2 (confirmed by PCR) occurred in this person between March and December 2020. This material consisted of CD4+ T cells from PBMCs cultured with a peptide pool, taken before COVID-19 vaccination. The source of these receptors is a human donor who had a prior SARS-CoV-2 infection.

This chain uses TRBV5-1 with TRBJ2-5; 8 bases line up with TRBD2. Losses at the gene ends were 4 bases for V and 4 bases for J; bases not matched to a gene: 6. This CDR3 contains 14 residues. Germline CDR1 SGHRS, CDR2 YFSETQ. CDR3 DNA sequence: TGCGCCAGCAGCCCGAGGACTAGCCTAGAGACCCAGTACTTC. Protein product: CASSPRTSLETQYF. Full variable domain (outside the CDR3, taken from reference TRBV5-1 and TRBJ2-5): KAGVTQTPRYLIKTRGQQVTLSCSPISGHRSVSWYQQTPGQGLQFLFEYFSETQRNKGNFPGRFSGRQFSNSRSEMNVSTLELGDSALYLCASSPRTSLETQYFGPGTRLLVL.

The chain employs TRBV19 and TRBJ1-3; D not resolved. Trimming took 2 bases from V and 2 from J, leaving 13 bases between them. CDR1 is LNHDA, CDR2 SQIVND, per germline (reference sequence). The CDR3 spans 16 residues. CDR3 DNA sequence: TGTGCCAGTAGTATAAGGAAGCAGGTGACTGGAAACACCATATATTTT. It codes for CASSIRKQVTGNTIYF. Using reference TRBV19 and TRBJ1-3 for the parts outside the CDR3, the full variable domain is DGGITQSPKYLFRKEGQNVTLSCEQNLNHDAMYWYRQDPGQGLRLIYYSQIVNDFQKGDIAEGYSVSREKKESFPLTVTSAQKNPTAFYLCASSIRKQVTGNTIYFGEGSWLTVV.

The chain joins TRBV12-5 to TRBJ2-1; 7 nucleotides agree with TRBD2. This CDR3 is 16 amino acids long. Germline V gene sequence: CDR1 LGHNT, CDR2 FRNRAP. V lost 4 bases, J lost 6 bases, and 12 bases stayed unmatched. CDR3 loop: CASGSQAGTLSNEQFF. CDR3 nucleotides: TGTGCTAGTGGTTCTCAAGCGGGGACGCTGTCCAATGAGCAGTTCTTC.

The CDR3: CASSQGLPEFYEQYF. CDR3 nucleotide sequence: TGTGCCAGCAGCCAAGGATTACCCGAGTTTTACGAGCAGTACTTC. The chain couples TRBV3-1 (or the pseudogene TRBV3-2) to TRBJ2-7; D remains unclear. The CDR3 runs to 15 residues. V shed 1 base and J shed 4 bases, with 14 bases lying between them. The V gene's germline CDR1 is LGHDT and CDR2 YNNKEL (reference sequence).

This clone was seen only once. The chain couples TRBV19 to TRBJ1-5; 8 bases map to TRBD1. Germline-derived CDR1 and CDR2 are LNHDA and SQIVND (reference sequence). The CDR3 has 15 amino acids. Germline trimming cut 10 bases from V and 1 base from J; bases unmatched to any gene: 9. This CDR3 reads CATTTDRVSNQPQHF. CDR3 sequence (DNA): TGTGCCACCACCACGGACAGGGTGAGCAATCAGCCCCAGCATTTT.

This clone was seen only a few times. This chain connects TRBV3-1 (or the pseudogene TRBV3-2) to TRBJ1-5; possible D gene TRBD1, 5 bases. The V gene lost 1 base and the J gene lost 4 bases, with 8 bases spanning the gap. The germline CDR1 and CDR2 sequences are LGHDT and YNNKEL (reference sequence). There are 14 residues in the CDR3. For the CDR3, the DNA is TGTGCCAGCAGCCAAGCTGCAGGGAATCAGCCCCAGCATTTT. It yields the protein CASSQAAGNQPQHF.

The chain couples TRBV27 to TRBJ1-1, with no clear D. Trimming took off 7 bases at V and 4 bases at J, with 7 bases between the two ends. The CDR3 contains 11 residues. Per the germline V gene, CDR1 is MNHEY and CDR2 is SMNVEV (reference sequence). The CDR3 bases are TGTGCCAGCAAGCGGGGCACTGAAGCTTTCTTT. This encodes CASKRGTEAFF.

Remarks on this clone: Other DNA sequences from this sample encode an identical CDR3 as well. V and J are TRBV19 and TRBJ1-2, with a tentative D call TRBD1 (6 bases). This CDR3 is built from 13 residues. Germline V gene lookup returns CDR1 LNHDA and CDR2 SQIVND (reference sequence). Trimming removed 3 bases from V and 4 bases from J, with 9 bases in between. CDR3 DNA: TGTGCCAGTAGTATGCGACAGGTCTATGGCTACACCTTC. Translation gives CASSMRQVYGYTF.

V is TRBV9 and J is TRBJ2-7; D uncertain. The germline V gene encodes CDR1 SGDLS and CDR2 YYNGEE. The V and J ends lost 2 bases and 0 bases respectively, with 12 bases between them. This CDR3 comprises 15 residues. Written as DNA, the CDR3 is TGTGCCAGCAGCGTGGGAAAGGACGGCTCCTACGAGCAGTACTTC. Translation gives CASSVGKDGSYEQYF.

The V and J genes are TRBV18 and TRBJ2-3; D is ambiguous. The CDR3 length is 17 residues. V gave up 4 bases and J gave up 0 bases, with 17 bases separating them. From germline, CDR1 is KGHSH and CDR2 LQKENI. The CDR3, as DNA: TGTGCCAGCTCACGGCTGGGCAGAAAACCGAGCACAGATACGCAGTATTTT. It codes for CASSRLGRKPSTDTQYF.

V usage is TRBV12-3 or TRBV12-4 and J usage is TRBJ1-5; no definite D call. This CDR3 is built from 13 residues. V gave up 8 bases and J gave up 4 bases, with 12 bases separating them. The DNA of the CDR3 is TGTGCCAGCCGTAGTAGAAGGAATCAGCCCCAGCATTTT. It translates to CASRSRRNQPQHF.

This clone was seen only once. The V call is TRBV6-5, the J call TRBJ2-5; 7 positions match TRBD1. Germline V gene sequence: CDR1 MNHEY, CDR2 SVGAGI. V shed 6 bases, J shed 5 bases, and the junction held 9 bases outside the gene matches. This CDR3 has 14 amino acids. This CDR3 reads CASRGGVDSETQYF. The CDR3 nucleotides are TGTGCCAGCAGAGGGGGCGTGGACTCGGAGACCCAGTACTTC.

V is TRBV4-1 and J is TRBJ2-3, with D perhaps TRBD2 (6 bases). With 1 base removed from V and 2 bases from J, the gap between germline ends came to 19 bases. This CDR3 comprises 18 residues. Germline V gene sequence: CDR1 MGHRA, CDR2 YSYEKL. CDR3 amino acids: CASSQVGVRALATDTQYF. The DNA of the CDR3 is TGCGCCAGCAGCCAAGTGGGAGTCCGGGCACTAGCCACAGATACGCAGTATTTT.

CDR3 residues: CASSLDSAVAIYF. CDR3 bases: TGTGCCAGCAGCTTAGATTCTGCGGTCGCCATATATTTT. This chain links TRBV7-9 with TRBJ1-3; D call uncertain. The CDR3 is 13 amino acids. Trimming stripped 1 base from V and 11 bases from J, with 12 bases between. Germline V CDR1 and CDR2: SEHNR, FQNEAQ (reference sequence).

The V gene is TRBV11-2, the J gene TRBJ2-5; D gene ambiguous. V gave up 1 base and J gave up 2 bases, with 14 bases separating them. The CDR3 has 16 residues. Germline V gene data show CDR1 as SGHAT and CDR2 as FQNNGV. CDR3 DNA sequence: TGTGCCAGCAGCTTAGTACCGGGCTCGGTACAAGAGACCCAGTACTTC. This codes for CASSLVPGSVQETQYF.

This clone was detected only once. The CDR3 loop reads CASSEPPDRAIYGYTF. The CDR3 DNA sequence: TGTGCCAGCAGTGAGCCCCCTGACAGGGCAATCTATGGCTACACCTTC. This rearrangement joins TRBV25-1 to TRBJ1-2; 7 bases agree with TRBD1. V lost 3 bases, J lost 4 bases, and 11 bases stayed unmatched. The CDR3 totals 16 residues. The germline CDR1 and CDR2 sequences are MGHDK and SYGVNS.

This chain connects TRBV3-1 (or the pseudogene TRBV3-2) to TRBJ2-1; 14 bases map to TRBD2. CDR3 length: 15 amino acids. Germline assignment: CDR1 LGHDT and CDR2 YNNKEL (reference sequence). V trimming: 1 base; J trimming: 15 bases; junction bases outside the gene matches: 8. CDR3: CASSQGTSGRPVGFF. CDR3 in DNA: TGTGCCAGCAGCCAAGGGACTAGCGGGAGGCCCGTCGGGTTCTTC.

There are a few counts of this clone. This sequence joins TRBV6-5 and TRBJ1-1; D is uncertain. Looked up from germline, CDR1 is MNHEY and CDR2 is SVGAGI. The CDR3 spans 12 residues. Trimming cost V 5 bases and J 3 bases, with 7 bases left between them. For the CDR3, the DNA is TGTGCCAGCAGTCCGTACTACACTGAAGCTTTCTTT. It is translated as CASSPYYTEAFF.

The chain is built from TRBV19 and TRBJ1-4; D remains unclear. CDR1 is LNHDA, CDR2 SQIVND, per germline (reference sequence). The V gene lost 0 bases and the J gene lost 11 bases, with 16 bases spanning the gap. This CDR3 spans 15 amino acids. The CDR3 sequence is CASSIDPQSVDKLFF. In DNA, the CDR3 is TGTGCCAGTAGTATAGATCCACAGTCAGTTGACAAACTGTTTTTT.

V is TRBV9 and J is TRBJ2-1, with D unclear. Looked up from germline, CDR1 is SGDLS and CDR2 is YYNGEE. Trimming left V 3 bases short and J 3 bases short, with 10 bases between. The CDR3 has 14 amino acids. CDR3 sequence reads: CASSGDAYYNEQFF. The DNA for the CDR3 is TGTGCCAGCAGCGGTGACGCCTACTACAATGAGCAGTTCTTC. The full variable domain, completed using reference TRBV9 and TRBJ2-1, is DSGVTQTPKHLITATGQRVTLRCSPRSGDLSVYWYQQSLDQGLQFLIQYYNGEERAKGNILERFSAQQFPDLHSELNLSSLELGDSALYFCASSGDAYYNEQFFGPGTRLTVL.

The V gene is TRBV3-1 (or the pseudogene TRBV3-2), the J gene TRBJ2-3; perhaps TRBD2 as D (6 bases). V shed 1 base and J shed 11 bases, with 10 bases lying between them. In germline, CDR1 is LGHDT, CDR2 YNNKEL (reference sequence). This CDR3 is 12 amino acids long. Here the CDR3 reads CASSQVVGGQYF. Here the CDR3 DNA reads TGTGCCAGCAGCCAAGTTGTGGGGGGGCAGTATTTT.